These 21 T cell receptor beta chains came from one sample sequenced in a study of CD8 T cells in Susac syndrome. Reverse transcription of roughly 0.5 to 1 ug RNA used random hexamers. A single record per CDR3 protein comes from TCRdb applying MiXCR to the immunoSEQ multiplex PCR reads. The table lists about 200,000 distinct CDR3 sequences, about 95% of them singletons, with about 0.094% in the top ten. The source material was CD4+ T cells from PBMCs. The origin of the receptors is a human donor in good health.

This chain joins TRBV27 and TRBJ2-1; no firm D call. V gave up 6 bases and J gave up 0 bases, with 9 bases separating them. The CDR3 is 14 amino acids. In germline, CDR1 is MNHEY, CDR2 SMNVEV (reference sequence). CDR3 amino acids: CASRVLSSYNEQFF. The DNA of the CDR3 is TGTGCCAGCAGGGTCTTGAGCTCCTACAATGAGCAGTTCTTC.

The J gene is TRBJ2-3, the V gene TRBV30; 9 bases fit TRBD2. V lost 1 base and J lost 3; bases outside the gene matches: 5. This CDR3 has 15 amino acids. Germline V lookup: CDR1 GTSNPN, CDR2 SVGIG (reference sequence). The DNA for the CDR3 is TGTGCCTGGAGTGAACGGCTAGCGGGGACAGATACGCAGTATTTT. It translates to CAWSERLAGTDTQYF. Supplemented by reference TRBV30 and TRBJ2-3, the full variable domain reads SQTIHQWPATLVQPVGSPLSLECTVEGTSNPNLYWYRQAAGRGLQLLFYSVGIGQISSEVPQNLSASRPQDRQFILSSKKLLLSDSGFYLCAWSERLAGTDTQYFGPGTRLTVL.

V is TRBV29-1 and J is TRBJ1-2; D gene unclear. Germline CDR1 reads SQVTM; CDR2 reads ANQGSEA. This CDR3 comprises 11 residues. V dropped 0 bases and J dropped 9 bases, with 8 bases sitting between them. CDR3 nucleotides: TGCAGCGTTGAAGATGGGGAGCGCTACACCTTC. It yields the protein CSVEDGERYTF.

V gene TRBV6-5 combines with J gene TRBJ2-5, with TRBD2 as a possible D gene (6 bases). V lost 5 bases and J lost 3, with 10 bases in between. The CDR3 length is 13 residues. Germline V lookup: CDR1 MNHEY, CDR2 SVGAGI. The CDR3 DNA is TGTGCCAGCAGTGCCCCGGGGGAAGAGACCCAGTACTTC. This gives the protein CASSAPGEETQYF.

V usage is TRBV7-9 and J usage is TRBJ2-6; no definite D call. The CDR3 is 17 amino acids. Trimming took 3 bases from V and 0 from J, leaving 12 bases between them. Germline V gene lookup returns CDR1 SEHNR and CDR2 FQNEAQ (reference sequence). Here the CDR3 reads CASSFSGLISGANVLTF. For the CDR3, the DNA is TGTGCCAGCAGCTTTTCAGGATTGATCTCTGGGGCCAACGTCCTGACTTTC.

In this sample, this clonotype turned up a few times. This chain joins TRBV27 and TRBJ1-1; no reliable D call. CDR1 MNHEY and CDR2 SMNVEV come from the germline V gene (reference sequence). There are 14 residues in the CDR3. V lost 6 bases and J 0 bases, leaving 11 bases between the germline ends. The CDR3: CASSVGRMNTEAFF. As DNA, the CDR3 is TGTGCCAGCAGCGTCGGACGGATGAACACTGAAGCTTTCTTT.

V and J are TRBV29-1 and TRBJ2-1; 9 nucleotides match TRBD1. V trimming: 7 bases; J trimming: 10 bases; junction bases outside the gene matches: 17. The CDR3 covers 15 residues. From germline, CDR1 is SQVTM and CDR2 ANQGSEA. This CDR3 is CSAEGPGTGWGEQFF. CDR3 nucleotides: TGCAGCGCCGAGGGCCCCGGGACAGGGTGGGGGGAGCAGTTCTTC.

This chain uses TRBV20-1 with TRBJ2-1; possible D gene TRBD1, 6 bases. CDR1 and CDR2 from the germline V gene are DFQATT and SNEGSKA (reference sequence). There are 14 residues in the CDR3. The CDR3 loop is CLARDTSSYNEQFF. The CDR3 nucleotides are TGCCTGGCCCGGGACACGAGCTCCTACAATGAGCAGTTCTTC.

The rearrangement joins TRBV2 to TRBJ2-7; possible D gene TRBD2, 5 bases. Trimming removed 3 bases from V and 2 bases from J, with 17 bases in between. Per germline, CDR1 SNHLY and CDR2 FYNNEI. This CDR3 contains 16 residues. DNA of the CDR3: TGTGCCAGCAGTGAGGCCCGGCACCGGGGAGCCTACGAGCAGTACGTC. It specifies CASSEARHRGAYEQYV.

The rearrangement links TRBV29-1 to TRBJ2-7; D remains unclear. From germline, CDR1 is SQVTM and CDR2 ANQGSEA. V was trimmed by 6 bases and J by 9 bases, leaving 15 bases between them. This CDR3 has 11 residues. As DNA, the CDR3 is TGCAGCGTCGTGGCGGCGGCAGGGCAGTACTTC. This sequence encodes CSVVAAAGQYF.

The chain employs TRBV29-1 and TRBJ1-1, with TRBD1 matching 10 bases. With V trimmed by 2 bases and J by 11 bases, 8 bases remained unmatched. The CDR3 consists of 13 residues. Germline V gene sequence: CDR1 SQVTM, CDR2 ANQGSEA. For the CDR3, the DNA is TGCAGCGTTGAAAGAGGGGACAGGGGCCTCGCTTTCTTT. This sequence encodes CSVERGDRGLAFF.

This clonotype was observed once. The chain has TRBV30 and TRBJ1-5; 9 nucleotides line up with TRBD1. Germline CDR1 and CDR2: GTSNPN and SVGIG (reference sequence). V was pared by 8 bases and J by 5 bases, with 7 bases of the junction left unmatched. The CDR3 is 13 residues long. The CDR3 DNA reads TGTGCCCTACGGGACAGGGAAGATCAGCCCCAGCATTTT. Protein: CALRDREDQPQHF.

The chain uses TRBV20-1 and TRBJ1-4, with a weak D call TRBD1 (6 bases). This CDR3 is 14 amino acids long. From germline, CDR1 is DFQATT and CDR2 SNEGSKA (reference sequence). V lost 3 bases to trimming and J lost 2 bases, with 10 bases between them. The CDR3: CSASPGVTNEKLFF. CDR3 DNA: TGCAGTGCTAGCCCAGGGGTTACTAATGAAAAACTGTTTTTT.

The chain couples TRBV7-9 to TRBJ1-1; D is perhaps TRBD1 (6 bases). CDR3 length: 11 residues. The V end was cut by 6 bases, the J end by 11 bases, with 13 bases between. Germline V lookup: CDR1 SEHNR, CDR2 FQNEAQ (reference sequence). The CDR3 sequence is CASRMTGGAFF. In nucleotides, the CDR3 is TGTGCCAGCAGGATGACAGGTGGGGCTTTCTTT. Full variable domain (outside the CDR3, taken from reference TRBV7-9 and TRBJ1-1): DTGVSQNPRHKITKRGQNVTFRCDPISEHNRLYWYRQTLGQGPEFLTYFQNEAQLEKSRLLSDRFSAERPKGSFSTLEIQRTEQGDSAMYLCASRMTGGAFFGQGTRLTVV.

The chain employs TRBV5-1 and TRBJ2-5; D ambiguous. This CDR3 has 14 amino acids. V lost 0 bases to trimming and J lost 5 bases, with 11 bases between them. The germline V gene has CDR1 SGHRS and CDR2 YFSETQ. The CDR3 DNA sequence: TGCGCCAGCAGCTTGGACACCTCAGTGGAGACCCAGTACTTC. Translation: CASSLDTSVETQYF.

V usage is TRBV20-1 and J usage is TRBJ2-7; perhaps TRBD2 as D (5 bases). The V gene lost 8 bases and the J gene lost 1 base, with 9 bases spanning the gap. This CDR3 region has 11 residues. Germline-derived CDR1 and CDR2 are DFQATT and SNEGSKA (reference sequence). The CDR3 loop is CSTRGSYEQYV. CDR3 DNA sequence: TGCAGTACTCGAGGGTCCTACGAGCAGTACGTC.

This chain connects TRBV20-1 to TRBJ1-1; TRBD1 might be the D (5 bases). V lost 5 bases and J lost 1, with 8 bases in between. The germline CDR1 and CDR2 sequences are DFQATT and SNEGSKA (reference sequence). The CDR3 is made up of 12 amino acids. CDR3 residues: CSARQGNTEAFF. DNA of the CDR3: TGCAGTGCTCGTCAGGGGAACACTGAAGCTTTCTTT.

This clonotype appeared once. This sequence joins TRBV7-2 and TRBJ2-5, with D possibly TRBD2 on 6 matching bases. V dropped 8 bases and J dropped 2 bases, with 15 bases sitting between them. Germline V gives CDR1 SGHTA, CDR2 FQGNSA. The CDR3 contains 14 residues. The CDR3 nucleotides are TGTGCCAGCTTACTGGGGGGTATACAAGAGACCCAGTACTTC. It specifies CASLLGGIQETQYF.

The chain links TRBV9 to TRBJ2-1, with D tentatively TRBD2 (5 bases). The germline V gene has CDR1 SGDLS and CDR2 YYNGEE. The ends were cut back, 4 bases at V and 11 bases at J, with 16 bases in the middle. The CDR3 runs to 13 residues. Written as DNA, the CDR3 is TGTGCCAGCAGCCCATCGCAGCCGGGAAAGCAGTTCTTC. Translating it yields CASSPSQPGKQFF.

This chain uses TRBV4-1 with TRBJ2-2, with D hard to call. The germline V gene has CDR1 MGHRA and CDR2 YSYEKL. Trimming removed 0 bases at V and 7 bases at J, with 3 bases between. The CDR3 extends over 12 amino acids. The CDR3 nucleotides read TGCGCCAGCAGCCAAGAGTACGGGGAGCTGTTTTTT. Its translation is CASSQEYGELFF.

The chain couples TRBV9 to TRBJ1-5; tentatively, D is TRBD1 (5 bases). V was pared by 4 bases and J by 5 bases, with 16 bases between. This CDR3 comprises 15 residues. Germline V gene lookup returns CDR1 SGDLS and CDR2 YYNGEE. The DNA of the CDR3 is TGTGCCAGCAGCCGAACAGGAGGTGTGGATCAGCCCCAGCATTTT. Translating gives CASSRTGGVDQPQHF.